A single sample gave rise to the 28 T cell receptor beta chains below, sequenced in a study of T cell responses to AZD1222 COVID-19 vaccine (dated by TCRdb to 2020 to 2022). Read against the paper, the sample's time point label means: baseline before first vaccination. Libraries were made using the immunoSEQ multiplex PCR assay. TCRdb took over this immuneACCESS table, retaining in-frame rearrangements with V and J assigned. Such tables are incomplete; in checked studies, under half of the missing clones stem from an unresolved V gene, and the remainder is unexplained. Across this sample there are approximately 160,000 clones, with roughly 87% seen only once. 2% to 3% of the sample is taken by the ten largest. This sample comprised peripheral blood, obtained on day 0 of AZD1222 vaccination. These receptors came from an adult in good health.

The chain uses TRBV10-1 and TRBJ2-3, with D possibly matching TRBD1 (6 bases). CDR3 length equals 15 residues. V lost 1 base, J lost 3 bases, and 11 bases lay in between. In germline, CDR1 is WNHNN, CDR2 SYGVQD (reference sequence). The CDR3 DNA is TGCGCCAGCAGTGAGTTGGGACAAGAAACAGATACGCAGTATTTT. Translated: CASSELGQETDTQYF.

This clone was picked up a small number of times. V gene TRBV19 combines with J gene TRBJ2-2; D perhaps matches TRBD2 (7 bases). Trimming pared 2 bases from V and 3 bases from J, leaving 10 bases between. This CDR3 is built from 15 residues. Germline-derived CDR1 and CDR2 are LNHDA and SQIVND (reference sequence). The CDR3 spells CASSIRGGDTGELFF. For the CDR3, the DNA is TGTGCCAGTAGTATAAGGGGGGGTGACACCGGGGAGCTGTTTTTT.

The chain carries TRBV5-1 and TRBJ1-1; 7 bases align to TRBD1. The germline gives CDR1 SGHRS, CDR2 YFSETQ. V lost 3 bases, J lost 11 bases, and 10 bases stayed unmatched. This CDR3 spans 13 amino acids. The CDR3 bases are TGCGCCAGCAGCTCCGGCAGGGGGATTGGGGCTTTCTTT. Translation: CASSSGRGIGAFF.

This chain connects TRBV5-1 to TRBJ1-1, with D possibly matching TRBD1 (6 bases). CDR1 and CDR2 (germline): SGHRS, YFSETQ. The CDR3 has 13 amino acids. V dropped 7 bases and J dropped 6 bases, with 16 bases sitting between them. The DNA for the CDR3 is TGCGCCAGCGGCCCCGAGGGGGGCCCTGAAGCTTTCTTT. Protein sequence: CASGPEGGPEAFF.

The chain uses TRBV9 and TRBJ1-1; D gene ambiguous. Germline V gene lookup returns CDR1 SGDLS and CDR2 YYNGEE. Trimming stripped 0 bases from V and 0 bases from J, with 6 bases between. This CDR3 contains 14 residues. This CDR3 is CASSVGELNTEAFF. The CDR3 DNA reads as TGTGCCAGCAGCGTAGGAGAGTTGAACACTGAAGCTTTCTTT.

This chain links TRBV2 with TRBJ2-2, with unresolved D. The V end lost 3 bases, the J end lost 2 bases, and 7 bases lay between the germline ends. In germline, CDR1 is SNHLY, CDR2 FYNNEI. The CDR3 runs 14 residues. The CDR3 coding sequence is TGTGCCAGCAGTGAGGTGTTAAACACCGGGGAGCTGTTTTTT. It codes for CASSEVLNTGELFF. The variable domain in full, completed from reference TRBV2 and TRBJ2-2, reads EPEVTQTPSHQVTQMGQEVILRCVPISNHLYFYWYRQILGQKVEFLVSFYNNEISEKSEIFDDQFSVERPDGSNFTLKIRSTKLEDSAMYFCASSEVLNTGELFFGEGSRLTVL.

The chain couples TRBV18 to TRBJ1-5; a weak D match, TRBD1 (5 bases). CDR1 and CDR2 (germline): KGHSH, LQKENI. With 4 bases removed from V and 8 bases from J, the gap between germline ends came to 15 bases. The CDR3 runs 14 residues. CDR3 in DNA: TGTGCCAGCTCACTATCCGGGGCGCGGGAGCCCCAGCATTTT. Its protein is CASSLSGAREPQHF.

The chain couples TRBV11-2 to TRBJ2-2; TRBD1 aligns across 8 bases. With 1 base clipped from V and 4 bases from J, the junction kept 11 bases outside the gene matches. This CDR3 contains 18 residues. Germline V CDR1 and CDR2: SGHAT, FQNNGV. CDR3 residues: CASSLGPQGARGTGELFF. Written as DNA, the CDR3 is TGTGCCAGCAGCTTAGGCCCGCAGGGGGCGCGGGGCACCGGGGAGCTGTTTTTT.

V usage is TRBV7-8 and J usage is TRBJ1-5; D call uncertain. This CDR3 has 15 residues. V was shortened by 1 base and J by 4 bases, with 11 bases between the two germline ends. The germline V gene has CDR1 SGHVS and CDR2 FQNEAQ. The CDR3 reads CASSLVTARNQPQHF. Written as DNA, the CDR3 is TGTGCCAGCAGCTTAGTTACGGCTCGGAATCAGCCCCAGCATTTT. Full variable domain (missing parts from reference TRBV7-8 and TRBJ1-5): GAGVSQSPRYKVAKRGQDVALRCDPISGHVSLFWYQQALGQGPEFLTYFQNEAQLDKSGLPSDRFFAERPEGSVSTLKIQRTQQEDSAVYLCASSLVTARNQPQHFGDGTRLSIL.

The rearrangement links TRBV5-4 to TRBJ2-7; 11 bases are a match to TRBD1. Germline V lookup: CDR1 SGHNT, CDR2 YYREEE (reference sequence). V dropped 4 bases and J dropped 4; count of bases not matched to a gene: 4. The CDR3 contains 14 residues. The CDR3 protein is CASSNGQGAYEQYF. The CDR3 DNA reads TGTGCCAGCAGCAACGGACAGGGGGCTTACGAGCAGTACTTC.

The chain is built from TRBV5-6 and TRBJ1-2; the match to TRBD1 covers 12 bases. Germline CDR1 is SGHDT and CDR2 is YYEEEE. With 3 bases clipped from V and 8 bases from J, the junction kept 5 bases outside the gene matches. This CDR3 contains 14 residues. The CDR3 loop is CASSWGQGAQGYTF. As DNA, the CDR3 is TGTGCCAGCAGCTGGGGACAGGGGGCGCAGGGCTACACCTTC.

The chain has TRBV5-1 and TRBJ1-1; perhaps TRBD1 as D (6 bases). The V gene's germline CDR1 is SGHRS and CDR2 YFSETQ. CDR3 length: 13 residues. The germline V and J ends were trimmed by 4 bases and 4 bases, with 11 bases remaining between them. The CDR3 spells CASSPKGGTEAFF. As DNA, the CDR3 is TGCGCCAGCAGCCCGAAAGGGGGCACTGAAGCTTTCTTT.

The chain is built from TRBV14 and TRBJ2-1; 9 bases map to TRBD1. The CDR3 loop spans 14 amino acids. CDR1 and CDR2 (germline): SGHDN, FVKESK. After removal of 2 bases from V and 7 bases from J, the junction contained 3 bases not matched to a gene. The CDR3 DNA reads TGTGCCAGCAGCCAACGACAGGGGGGGAATGAGCAGTTCTTC. Protein: CASSQRQGGNEQFF.

The chain uses TRBV29-1 and TRBJ2-1; D is perhaps TRBD2 (5 bases). Germline CDR1 SQVTM, CDR2 ANQGSEA. The CDR3 is 10 residues long. The V end was cut by 7 bases, the J end by 8 bases, with 9 bases between. CDR3: CSARRDEQFF. In DNA, the CDR3 is TGCAGCGCCCGGCGGGATGAGCAGTTCTTC.

This chain uses TRBV5-1 with TRBJ2-7; D possibly corresponds to TRBD2 (6 bases). The CDR3 is 15 amino acids. In germline, CDR1 is SGHRS, CDR2 YFSETQ. Trimming removed 0 bases from V and 0 bases from J, with 10 bases in between. This CDR3 is CASSLESSDSYEQYF. CDR3 nucleotide sequence: TGCGCCAGCAGCTTGGAGTCTAGCGACTCCTACGAGCAGTACTTC.

This clone was counted once. CDR3 coding DNA: TGCGCCAGCACCCTAGCCGGGACCCAAGAGACCCAGTACTTC. Its translation: CASTLAGTQETQYF. V gene TRBV5-1 combines with J gene TRBJ2-5; D might be TRBD1 or TRBD2, each matching 5 bases. The CDR3 runs 14 residues. Trimming removed 6 bases from V and 1 base from J, with 13 bases in between. Germline V gives CDR1 SGHRS, CDR2 YFSETQ. Full variable domain (remainder filled in from reference TRBV5-1 and TRBJ2-5): KAGVTQTPRYLIKTRGQQVTLSCSPISGHRSVSWYQQTPGQGLQFLFEYFSETQRNKGNFPGRFSGRQFSNSRSEMNVSTLELGDSALYLCASTLAGTQETQYFGPGTRLLVL.

This rearrangement joins TRBV9 to TRBJ2-5; TRBD2 agrees at 14 bases. CDR3 length equals 17 residues. The germline CDR1 and CDR2 sequences are SGDLS and YYNGEE. V shed 0 bases, J shed 1 base, and the junction held 2 bases outside the gene matches. CDR3 region: CASSVGGTSGGQETQYF. The CDR3 coding sequence is TGTGCCAGCAGCGTAGGAGGGACTAGCGGGGGCCAAGAGACCCAGTACTTC.

Points on this clone: The junction departs from the called germline gene at one end, perhaps through a read error. This chain joins TRBV6-2 or TRBV6-3 and TRBJ1-1, with TRBD1 matching over 9 bases. CDR1 MNHEY and CDR2 SVGEGT come from the germline V gene. The CDR3 contains 11 residues. The CDR3 DNA reads as TGTGCCAGCAGTTACCGTTGGGACAGGGTATTT. Translating gives CASSYRWDRVF.

The V call is TRBV3-1 (or the pseudogene TRBV3-2), the J call TRBJ1-1, with D possibly TRBD1 on 5 matching bases. V lost 6 bases, J lost 5 bases, and 16 bases lay in between. Germline-derived CDR1 and CDR2 are LGHDT and YNNKEL (reference sequence). The length of the CDR3 is 14 residues. CDR3 in DNA: TGTGCCAGCAGTCGGGGCTCCTTGATGACTGAAGCTTTCTTT. Its translation: CASSRGSLMTEAFF.

The chain employs TRBV2 and TRBJ1-2, with D possibly TRBD1 on 6 matching bases. The CDR3 contains 15 residues. Trimming left V 4 bases short and J 4 bases short, with 16 bases between. Germline V gene lookup returns CDR1 SNHLY and CDR2 FYNNEI. The CDR3 nucleotides read TGTGCCAGCAGTGCAGGGAGACAGGTGGGCTATGGCTACACCTTC. Residues: CASSAGRQVGYGYTF.

The chain carries TRBV6-5 and TRBJ1-1, with D perhaps TRBD1 (5 bases). Germline CDR1 reads MNHEY; CDR2 reads SVGAGI. The V end lost 7 bases, the J end lost 1 base, and 10 bases lay between the germline ends. The CDR3 has 13 amino acids. CDR3 in DNA: TGTGCCAGCACCCGAACAGGGAACACTGAAGCTTTCTTT. Its protein product is CASTRTGNTEAFF.

This chain connects TRBV27 to TRBJ2-1, with D possibly matching TRBD1 (5 bases). Germline-derived CDR1 and CDR2 are MNHEY and SMNVEV (reference sequence). The ends were cut back, 3 bases at V and 4 bases at J, with 31 bases in the middle. The CDR3 has 21 residues. The CDR3 is CASSLFPAGSALRQRYNEQFF. The CDR3 DNA follows: TGTGCCAGCAGTTTGTTTCCGGCAGGGTCCGCTCTAAGGCAGCGTTACAATGAGCAGTTCTTC.

The rearrangement uses TRBV9 and TRBJ2-3; 8 bases line up with TRBD2. J lost 5 bases, V lost 4 bases, and 9 bases had no gene match. Germline V gene sequence: CDR1 SGDLS, CDR2 YYNGEE. The CDR3 contains 15 residues. CDR3 DNA sequence: TGTGCCAGCAGCCCAGCGGGAGCGGTAGGAGATACGCAGTATTTT. Its protein is CASSPAGAVGDTQYF.

The rearrangement links TRBV9 to TRBJ1-5, with no clear D. Germline CDR1 reads SGDLS; CDR2 reads YYNGEE. This CDR3 comprises 13 residues. V was cut by 7 bases and J by 2 bases, with 10 bases left in between. The CDR3 nucleotides read TGTGCCAGCGGGAGGAAGGGCAATCAGCCCCAGCATTTT. Protein: CASGRKGNQPQHF.

This chain's CDR3 is CASSLVLGSNSPLHF. The CDR3 DNA reads TGTGCCAGCAGCTTAGTTTTAGGGTCTAATTCACCCCTCCACTTT. The chain joins TRBV11-2 to TRBJ1-6, with D hard to call. CDR1 is SGHAT, CDR2 FQNNGV, per germline. V was clipped by 1 base and J by 6 bases, with 10 bases between them. This CDR3 has 15 residues.

CDR3 in amino acids: CATRQGKGEQYF. CDR3 DNA: TGTGCCACCAGGCAGGGGAAGGGCGAGCAGTACTTC. The chain couples TRBV15 to TRBJ2-7; a possible D gene is TRBD1 (6 bases). CDR1 LNHNV and CDR2 YYDKDF come from the germline V gene (reference sequence). Trimming took off 6 bases at V and 6 bases at J, with 12 bases between the two ends. The CDR3 sequence is 12 residues long.

The V call is TRBV10-2, the J call TRBJ1-3; D is undetermined. The CDR3 runs to 13 residues. The germline CDR1 and CDR2 sequences are WSHSY and SAAADI. V lost 6 bases and J 4 bases, leaving 10 bases between the germline ends. CDR3 DNA: TGCGCCAGCAGCACAAGGGCAGGAAACACCATATATTTT. Translated: CASSTRAGNTIYF.

The V gene is TRBV9, the J gene TRBJ1-1; 8 bases agree with TRBD1. Germline V lookup: CDR1 SGDLS, CDR2 YYNGEE. V lost 4 bases and J lost 5; bases outside the gene matches: 4. This CDR3 has 13 residues. CDR3 DNA sequence: TGTGCCAGCAGCCTCGGACAGGGAACTGAAGCTTTCTTT. It is translated as CASSLGQGTEAFF.